The rows below give T cell receptor beta chains drawn from one sample of a study of T-cell memory formation after mild COVID-19. Each CDR3 protein is one row after TCRdb ran MiXCR on the 5' RACE reads. The sample lists about 350,000 distinct CDR3 sequences, roughly an eighth occurring once. What was sequenced was PBMCs or a T cell subset sorted from them (not recorded which). These receptors were taken from a man aged 18 to 30 who had mild COVID-19 (a few samples of this study predate the infection). Cell type and time point are not known. CDR3s include the opening cysteine and the closing phenylalanine or tryptophan. D genes are given only for firm matches. Size is stated for part of the rows, as once, few or many counts, or as a class when the clone is expanded.

>TRBJ2-5|TRBD2|TRBV14|many
CASSQLLAGVETQYF
TGTGCCAGCAGCCAACTACTAGCGGGGGTTGAGACCCAGTACTTC
>TRBJ2-3|NA|TRBV7-9|NA
CASSLAYNVEDTQYF
TGTGCCAGCAGCTTAGCCTACAATGTGGAAGATACGCAGTATTTT
>TRBJ1-1|NA|TRBV7-2|NA
CASSLTDRAEAFF
TGTGCCAGCAGCTTAACGGACAGAGCTGAAGCTTTCTTT
>TRBJ1-1|NA|TRBV15|few
CATSPSPEAFF
TGTGCCACCAGCCCCTCCCCTGAAGCTTTCTTT
>TRBJ2-3|NA|TRBV7-3|many
CASSLAGQTDTQYF
TGTGCCAGCAGCTTAGCCGGACAGACAGATACGCAGTATTTT
>TRBJ2-5|NA|TRBV6-2/TRBV6-3|NA
CASSYSGLSSRQETQYF
TGTGCCAGCAGTTACTCGGGTCTTAGTAGCAGACAAGAGACCCAGTACTTC
>TRBJ2-5|TRBD1|TRBV10-2|NA
CATFEGQGRWETQYF
TGCGCCACCTTTGAGGGACAGGGGAGGTGGGAGACCCAGTACTTC
>TRBJ2-2|TRBD2|TRBV12-3/TRBV12-4|many
CASRRTSGETGELFF
TGTGCCAGCAGAAGAACTAGCGGGGAAACCGGGGAGCTGTTTTTT
>TRBJ1-5|TRBD1|TRBV12-3/TRBV12-4|NA
CASSLGRQGGNQPQHF
TGTGCCAGCAGTTTAGGCCGCCAGGGGGGCAATCAGCCCCAGCATTTT
>TRBJ2-7|TRBD1|TRBV29-1|NA
CSAQGESYEQYF
TGCAGCGCACAGGGGGAAAGTTACGAGCAGTACTTC
>TRBJ2-3|NA|TRBV2|few
CANVGLLADTQYF
TGTGCCAATGTAGGGCTTCTCGCAGATACGCAGTATTTT
>TRBJ2-2|TRBD2|TRBV7-2|few
CASSRPRGEAGELFF
TGTGCCAGCAGCAGACCTCGGGGGGAGGCCGGGGAGCTGTTTTTT
>TRBJ1-1|NA|TRBV2|few
CASSAYPLNTEAFF
TGTGCCAGCAGTGCATACCCCCTGAACACTGAAGCTTTCTTT
>TRBJ2-4|NA|TRBV3-1|many
CASSQLGDIQYF
TGTGCCAGCAGCCAACTGGGAGACATTCAGTACTTC
>TRBJ2-5|NA|TRBV27|NA
CASSWSQGGRETQYF
TGTGCCAGCAGTTGGTCCCAAGGGGGGCGAGAGACCCAGTACTTC
>TRBJ1-5|NA|TRBV2|few
CASSGPAYNQPQHF
TGTGCCAGCAGTGGGCCGGCTTACAATCAGCCCCAGCATTTT
>TRBJ1-2|NA|TRBV15|few
CATSRSRENYGYTF
TGTGCCACCAGCAGGAGCAGGGAGAACTATGGCTACACCTTC
>TRBJ1-6|NA|TRBV4-2|many
CASSQDSGSPPLHF
TGTGCCAGCAGCCAAGATTCCGGGTCTCCACCCCTCCACTTT
>TRBJ2-4|NA|TRBV4-1|many
CASSGFSKNIQYF
TGCGCCAGCAGTGGCTTCTCTAAAAACATTCAGTACTTC
>TRBJ1-1|NA|TRBV19|few
CASKERQNTEAFF
TGTGCCAGTAAGGAGAGACAGAACACTGAAGCTTTCTTT
>TRBJ2-1|NA|TRBV6-2/TRBV6-3|NA
CASREAQGGRQDDEQFF
TGTGCCAGCAGGGAAGCACAGGGTGGGCGACAGGACGATGAGCAGTTCTTC
>TRBJ1-1|NA|TRBV2|NA
CASSEWGGMTEAFF
TGTGCCAGCAGTGAGTGGGGAGGTATGACTGAAGCTTTCTTT
>TRBJ1-2|NA|TRBV5-8|NA
CASSETRASGYGYTF
TGTGCCAGCAGCGAAACTCGGGCCTCGGGGTATGGCTACACCTTC
>TRBJ1-1|TRBD1|TRBV7-8|few
CASSLTGQGGTEAFF
TGTGCCAGCAGCTTAACGGGACAGGGTGGCACTGAAGCTTTCTTT
>TRBJ2-7|NA|TRBV5-4|many
CASSIGGPYEQYF
TGTGCCAGCAGCATAGGGGGGCCCTACGAGCAGTACTTC
>TRBJ1-2|NA|TRBV6-4|NA
CASSPSPPAQGIYGYTF
TGTGCCAGCAGCCCCTCACCCCCCGCCCAGGGTATCTATGGCTACACCTTC
>TRBJ1-4|NA|TRBV5-1|many
CASRRTGTENEKLFF
TGCGCCAGCAGGCGGACCGGGACGGAGAATGAAAAACTGTTTTTT
>TRBJ2-3|NA|TRBV4-2|few
CAASWSQGSDTQYF
TGTGCCGCGAGTTGGAGTCAGGGCTCCGATACGCAGTATTTT
>TRBJ1-2|TRBD1|TRBV3-1|many
CASSRRGTGAYGYTF
TGTGCCAGCAGCCGAAGAGGGACAGGCGCTTATGGCTACACCTTC
>TRBJ1-4|NA|TRBV12-5|NA
CASTLVEKLFF
TGTGCTAGTACCCTCGTTGAAAAACTGTTTTTT
>TRBJ2-3|NA|TRBV11-2|few
CASSLGRGMGRKTDTQYF
TGTGCCAGCAGCTTAGGGCGGGGTATGGGTAGAAAAACAGATACGCAGTATTTT
>TRBJ2-7|NA|TRBV28|NA
CASSLAQSASYEQYF
TGTGCCAGCAGTTTAGCCCAGTCAGCCTCCTACGAGCAGTACTTC
>TRBJ1-2|NA|TRBV6-1|few
CASSEAFGTNYGYTF
TGTGCCAGCAGTGAAGCGTTCGGGACAAACTATGGCTACACCTTC
>TRBJ1-2|NA|TRBV9|NA
CASSVESSGERGYTF
TGTGCCAGCAGCGTAGAAAGCTCAGGGGAGCGTGGCTACACCTTC
>TRBJ1-1|NA|TRBV20-1|NA
CSAPAGVKSTEAFF
TGCAGTGCTCCCGCCGGGGTTAAGAGCACTGAAGCTTTCTTT
>TRBJ2-3|NA|TRBV7-6|NA
CASRHYDTDTQYF
TGTGCCAGCAGGCATTACGATACAGATACGCAGTATTTT
>TRBJ2-5|NA|TRBV7-2|NA
CASSPETVPGTQYF
TGTGCCAGCAGCCCGGAGACAGTGCCCGGGACCCAGTACTTC
>TRBJ1-2|NA|TRBV10-3|few
CAISESNSGYGYTF
TGTGCCATCAGTGAGTCGAATTCCGGCTATGGCTACACCTTC
>TRBJ2-5|NA|TRBV7-9|NA
CASSTGTPGTQYF
TGTGCCAGCAGCACCGGGACCCCAGGAACCCAGTACTTC
>TRBJ2-2|TRBD1|TRBV20-1|few
CSAGDRGDGELFF
TGCAGTGCTGGGGACAGGGGGGACGGGGAGCTGTTTTTT
>TRBJ2-5|TRBD2|TRBV7-9|NA
CASSRRAGGNQETQYF
TGTGCCAGCAGCCGTCGTGCGGGGGGAAACCAAGAGACCCAGTACTTC
>TRBJ2-2|NA|TRBV4-1|once
CASSQDNSGLYTGELFF
TGCGCCAGCAGCCAAGATAATAGCGGACTTTACACCGGGGAGCTGTTTTTT
>TRBJ2-5|NA|TRBV20-1|many
CSARDTGTKETQYF
TGCAGTGCTAGAGACACCGGGACCAAAGAGACCCAGTACTTC
>TRBJ2-1|TRBD1|TRBV6-5|NA
CASSATGTEDEQFF
TGTGCCAGCAGTGCAACCGGGACAGAGGATGAGCAGTTCTTC
>TRBJ1-5|NA|TRBV4-1|NA
CASSHAGANQPQHF
TGCGCCAGCAGCCATGCAGGGGCCAATCAGCCCCAGCATTTT
>TRBJ1-5|NA|TRBV2|many
CASTLGANNQPQHF
TGTGCCAGCACGTTAGGGGCGAACAATCAGCCCCAGCATTTT